The rows below give T cell receptor beta chains drawn from one sample of a study of blood T cells in healthy people across ages. TCRdb called the 5' RACE reads again in MiXCR, with one record for every CDR3 protein. The sample records 2 million or so distinct CDR3 sequences, around half being singletons. Sequencing was carried out using blood. The source is a middle-aged woman in good health. The CDR3 runs from the conserved cysteine through the conserved F or W. The D gene is left open where the match is weak. The size field is filled for only some rows; it gives once, few, many or a size class.

v_gene	abundance	d_gene	j_gene	CDR3nt	CDR3aa
TRBV5-1	NA	NA	TRBJ1-6	TGCGCCAGCAGCGGGGAAGGATCACCCCTCCACTTT	CASSGEGSPLHF
TRBV28	NA	NA	TRBJ1-5	TGTGCCAGCAGCTTGTTGACAGGCCCCTATAATCAGCCCCAGCATTTT	CASSLLTGPYNQPQHF
TRBV20-1	few	NA	TRBJ2-5	TGCAGTGCTGCGAGTCGGGGGGCAGAGACCCAGTACTTC	CSAASRGAETQYF
TRBV20-1	NA	NA	TRBJ2-7	TGCAGTGCTAGTGGGTGGGGTACCTACGAGCAGTACTTC	CSASGWGTYEQYF
TRBV11-2	few	NA	TRBJ2-7	TGTGCCAGCAGCTTACCCCCGGAGACTTACAGCTCCTACGAGCAGTACTTC	CASSLPPETYSSYEQYF
TRBV6-6	NA	TRBD1	TRBJ1-5	TGTGCCAGCAGTTCAGTGGGACAGACAATTAGCAATCAGCCCCAGCATTTT	CASSSVGQTISNQPQHF
TRBV10-3	NA	TRBD1	TRBJ2-7	TGTGCCATCAGTGACTCCGGGACAGGGAGCTACGAGCAGTACTTC	CAISDSGTGSYEQYF
TRBV5-1	NA	TRBD2	TRBJ2-5	TGCGCCAGCAGCTTGACTAGCGGGGACGGAGAGACCCAGTACTTC	CASSLTSGDGETQYF
TRBV6-1	once	NA	TRBJ1-5	TGTGCCAGCAGTGAGGCGGGGATCAGCAATCAGCCCCAGCATTTT	CASSEAGISNQPQHF
TRBV12-3/TRBV12-4	NA	NA	TRBJ1-2	TGTGCCAGCAGTTCTCAAACGGTCGGGGGAGAGGGCTACACCTTC	CASSSQTVGGEGYTF
TRBV4-3	few	TRBD2	TRBJ2-5	TGCGCCAGCAGCCAAGATTGGACTAGCGGGGGCCAAGAGACCCAGTACTTC	CASSQDWTSGGQETQYF
TRBV24-1	NA	NA	TRBJ1-2	TGTGCCACCAGGAGGCCGGGGGCGCCCAACTATGGCTACACCTTC	CATRRPGAPNYGYTF
TRBV18	few	NA	TRBJ1-1	TGTGCCAGCTCACCAAGGGGGTTAGGGACTGAAGCTTTCTTT	CASSPRGLGTEAFF
TRBV6-5	once	TRBD1	TRBJ2-5	TGTGCCAGCAGTTACTCGCGGACAGGGGTATACAATGAGCAGTACTTC	CASSYSRTGVYNEQYF
TRBV20-1	NA	TRBD1	TRBJ1-5	TGCAGTGCTCCAGAAGCGACAGGGAACAATCAGCCCCAGCATTTT	CSAPEATGNNQPQHF
TRBV6-5	few	NA	TRBJ1-5	TGTGCCAGCAGATTCCAACAGGGCAATCAGCCCCAGCATTTT	CASRFQQGNQPQHF
TRBV12-3/TRBV12-4	few	TRBD1	TRBJ2-3	TGTGCCAGCAGTATGACAGGGGGAGATACGCAGTATTTT	CASSMTGGDTQYF
TRBV9	few	NA	TRBJ2-5	TGTGCCAGCAGCGTAGGTGGGGTGGGGGGTCTGGAGACCCAGTACTTC	CASSVGGVGGLETQYF
TRBV20-1	few	NA	TRBJ2-7	TGCAGTGCTAGCGGGCAGTCCTTTCAGTACTTC	CSASGQSFQYF
TRBV28	once	TRBD2	TRBJ2-3	TGTGCCAGCAGTTCCCCTGGGGGGGGGAAGGATACGCAGTATTTT	CASSSPGGGKDTQYF
TRBV5-1	few	TRBD1	TRBJ2-7	TGCGCCAGCAGCGAGGTCACCGGGACAGTCTCCCACGAGCAGTACTTC	CASSEVTGTVSHEQYF
TRBV20-1	NA	TRBD1	TRBJ1-2	TGCAGTGCTCGAAGGACCGGGACAGGACATAACTATGGCTACACCTTC	CSARRTGTGHNYGYTF
TRBV12-3/TRBV12-4	NA	TRBD1	TRBJ2-5	TGTGCCAGCAGTTTAGGACAGGGGACGGGAAAGACCCAGTACTTC	CASSLGQGTGKTQYF
TRBV20-1	NA	NA	TRBJ1-1	TGCAGGGCTTGGTCGAACACTGAAGCTTTCTTT	CRAWSNTEAFF
TRBV7-2	NA	TRBD2	TRBJ2-2	TGTGCCAGCAGTTTAATGAGCGGGGGGAACACCGGGGAGCTGTTTTTT	CASSLMSGGNTGELFF
TRBV20-1	NA	NA	TRBJ2-1	TGCAGTGCTAGAGATCTTGACTTTAACTACAATGAGCAGTTCTTC	CSARDLDFNYNEQFF
TRBV12-3/TRBV12-4	NA	NA	TRBJ2-1	TGTGCCAGCAGTCCAGGGACAAACTACAATGAGCAGTTCTTC	CASSPGTNYNEQFF
TRBV24-1	NA	NA	TRBJ2-3	TGTGCCACCAGTGATCCCAGATTCACAGATACGCAGTATTTT	CATSDPRFTDTQYF
TRBV11-2	few	TRBD1	TRBJ2-7	TGTGCCACCAGGAAGGACCTCGGGACAGGGGGCTTTTACGAGCAGTACTTC	CATRKDLGTGGFYEQYF
TRBV7-3	NA	TRBD2	TRBJ2-3	TGTGCCAGCAGCTCCAATAGCGGGGGGACCACAGATACGCAGTATTTT	CASSSNSGGTTDTQYF
TRBV20-1	NA	NA	TRBJ1-4	TGCAGTGCTCCGATACAGGGACCAACTAATGAAAAACTGTTTTTT	CSAPIQGPTNEKLFF
TRBV6-2/TRBV6-3	NA	TRBD1	TRBJ2-5	TGTGCCAGCAGAATAATACAGGGGTCAATCCGCGATGAGCAGTACTTC	CASRIIQGSIRDEQYF
TRBV27	once	TRBD1	TRBJ1-1	TGTGCCAGCAGTTCCCCTATACAGGGGAGGAACACTGAAGCTTTCTTT	CASSSPIQGRNTEAFF
TRBV14	NA	NA	TRBJ2-7	TGTGCCAGCAGCCATACCGCCCGTTACGAGCAGTACTTC	CASSHTARYEQYF
TRBV27	NA	NA	TRBJ1-1	TGTGCCAGCAGTTTATCAGGGGGAGCTTTCTTT	CASSLSGGAFF
TRBV12-3/TRBV12-4	NA	TRBD1	TRBJ2-7	TGTGCCAGCAGTTCCCACTCGAATACCGAGTGGGGACAGGTGTTCTACGAGCAGTACTTC	CASSSHSNTEWGQVFYEQYF
TRBV5-1	many	NA	TRBJ2-1	TGCGCCAGCAGCCCCTTCGCAGGGAGCAATGAGCAGTTCTTC	CASSPFAGSNEQFF
TRBV5-6	NA	NA	TRBJ2-4	TGTGCCCAGTGGGCAGCCAAAAACATTCAGTACTTC	CAQWAAKNIQYF
TRBV11-2	NA	TRBD2	TRBJ2-4	TGTGCCAGCAGCCACTCGACAGCGGGACTAGCGGGGGGCGGGGTAACCAAAAACATTCAGTACTTC	CASSHSTAGLAGGGVTKNIQYF
TRBV15	NA	NA	TRBJ2-3	TGTGTCACCAGCAGAGCAAGTAACACAGATACGCAGTATTTT	CVTSRASNTDTQYF
TRBV3-1	NA	NA	TRBJ2-5	TGTGCCAGCAGCCAATTCTCCCCCGCCGGGCCCCGAGGCGGTCGCAATAGAGAGACCCAGTACTTC	CASSQFSPAGPRGGRNRETQYF
TRBV12-3/TRBV12-4	few	NA	TRBJ1-6	TGTGCCAGCAGTTTAAGGGCCAGCGGTAATTCACCCCTCCACTTT	CASSLRASGNSPLHF
TRBV6-1	NA	NA	TRBJ2-6	TGTGCCAGCAGTGACGGCGCTACAGGGGCCAACGTCCTGACTTTC	CASSDGATGANVLTF
TRBV13	NA	TRBD1	TRBJ2-7	TGTGCCAGCAGCGTTGCCCCAGGGGGCGTCGAGCAGTACTTC	CASSVAPGGVEQYF
TRBV27	once	NA	TRBJ1-6	TGTGCCAGCAGTTACTCTACCGGGACATTAAATTCACCCCTCCACTTT	CASSYSTGTLNSPLHF
TRBV27	NA	NA	TRBJ1-4	TGTGCCAGCAGTCTCGTACCCGTTAATGTTGAAAAACTGTTTTTT	CASSLVPVNVEKLFF
TRBV5-1	NA	NA	TRBJ2-7	TGCGCCAGCAGCCCCCGAGGAGGCTACAATGAGCAGTACTTC	CASSPRGGYNEQYF
TRBV7-2	NA	NA	TRBJ1-2	TGTGCCAGCAGCTTAGAAGACACCACCTATGGCTACACCTTC	CASSLEDTTYGYTF
TRBV4-3	NA	NA	TRBJ1-4	TGCGCCAGCAGCCAAGATTCGGCAGCGTGGGGGGAAAAACTGTTTTTT	CASSQDSAAWGEKLFF
TRBV11-2	NA	NA	TRBJ2-6	TGTGCCAGCAGCTTAGTCTTGGTGCAGGTGGCGTCTGGGGCCAACGTCCTGACTTTC	CASSLVLVQVASGANVLTF
TRBV29-1	NA	NA	TRBJ2-3	TGCAGCGTTGAAGATGTCACAGCCACAGATACGCAGTATTTT	CSVEDVTATDTQYF
TRBV5-6	NA	NA	TRBJ2-4	TGTGCCAGCAGCTTGGCAGGTTTTGAGGGCATTCAGTACTTC	CASSLAGFEGIQYF
TRBV29-1	few	NA	TRBJ1-2	TGCAGCGGTTGGGTGTGGGGGAACTATGGCTACACCTTC	CSGWVWGNYGYTF
TRBV5-1	NA	NA	TRBJ1-1	TGCGCCAGCAGGCGAGTCAGGGACGGGACGAACACTGAAGCTTTCTTT	CASRRVRDGTNTEAFF
TRBV20-1	NA	NA	TRBJ1-6	TGCAGTGCTAGAGGGGGGGCAGGGGATTCACCCCTCCACTTT	CSARGGAGDSPLHF
TRBV5-1	NA	TRBD1	TRBJ2-7	TGCGCCAGCAGCCCATATGATTCGACAGGGTTCCCCTACGAGCAGTACTTC	CASSPYDSTGFPYEQYF